Listed here is a single T cell receptor beta chain. Its antigen is still unknown. This sample is part of a study of vaccination effects on CD4 cells after COVID-19. Study background: Median timing of post-vaccine samples was 72 days after the second dose. Findings of the study overall: Clones that were induced by infection or by vaccine showed marked contraction late after vaccination.

The CDR3 consists of 13 residues. Deletions cut 0 bases from V and 5 bases from J, with 8 bases between. Per germline, CDR1 SGHRS and CDR2 YFSETQ. The method was immunoSEQ multiplex PCR; TCRdb's version includes in-frame clones alone and lacks a portion of them. The sample contains approximately 31,000 clones, 74% of which appear only once. CD4+ T cell isolation took place after 10 days of culture. Each participant was given two doses of one vaccine (BNT162b2 or mRNA-1273). Among the vaccine recipients, none had a prior SARS-CoV-2 infection, and nucleocapsid antibodies were negative. Sequencing used CD4+ T cells from PBMCs cultured without peptide, obtained after COVID-19 vaccination. The chain couples TRBV5-1 to TRBJ1-1, with no clear D. The TCR originated in a human donor who received a COVID-19 vaccine. The CDR3 region is CASSLDRETEAFF. The CDR3, as DNA: TGCGCCAGCAGCTTGGACAGAGAAACTGAAGCTTTCTTT.